These 8 T cell receptor beta chains were all obtained from the same sample, sequenced in a study of T cells after yellow fever vaccination. MiXCR was run by TCRdb on the 5' RACE reads, yielding one entry per CDR3 protein. This table holds about 320,000 distinct CDR3 sequences, approximately 4.5% found once. The source material was PBMCs, sampled 15 days after the yellow fever booster vaccination. These receptors were collected from a young man who received the YFV17D yellow fever vaccine.

This clonotype was observed at least ten times. The genes are TRBV5-4 and TRBJ2-1; a weak D match, TRBD1 (5 bases). This CDR3 is 15 amino acids long. CDR1 is SGHNT and CDR2 is YYREEE in the germline V gene (reference sequence). V was cut by 1 base and J by 1 base, with 9 bases left in between. CDR3 region: CASSLSQGSYNEQFF. The CDR3 DNA sequence: TGTGCCAGCAGCTTGAGTCAGGGATCCTACAATGAGCAGTTCTTC.

The sample holds many counts of this clonotype. The chain uses TRBV7-7 and TRBJ2-5; D perhaps matches TRBD1 (5 bases). Looked up from germline, CDR1 is SSHAT and CDR2 is FNYEAQ (reference sequence). CDR3 length: 15 amino acids. V was shortened by 5 bases and J by 0 bases, with 13 bases between the two germline ends. CDR3 protein: CASSPAPRDQETQYF. In DNA, the CDR3 is TGTGCCAGCAGCCCAGCCCCCAGGGACCAAGAGACCCAGTACTTC.

The chain carries TRBV12-3 or TRBV12-4 and TRBJ2-1; 8 bases line up with TRBD1. The CDR3 consists of 14 residues. Trimming at V came to 3 bases and at J to 6 bases, leaving 4 bases not matched to a gene. CDR3 sequence: CASSFGQGGNEQFF. CDR3 nucleotide sequence: TGTGCCAGCAGTTTCGGACAGGGCGGCAATGAGCAGTTCTTC.

Only a few counts were recorded for this clonotype. The chain links TRBV5-6 to TRBJ2-1, with 10 bases matching TRBD2. Germline loops: CDR1 SGHDT, CDR2 YYEEEE. CDR3 size: 14 residues. The junction had 6 bases not matched to a gene; V was cut back by 0 bases and J by 12 bases. The CDR3: CASSLVAGGRGQFF. The DNA of the CDR3 is TGTGCCAGCAGCTTGGTAGCGGGGGGCCGAGGGCAGTTCTTC.

This chain joins TRBV4-1 and TRBJ2-1; D is unresolved. Germline loops: CDR1 MGHRA, CDR2 YSYEKL. The CDR3 extends over 12 amino acids. The V gene lost 3 bases and the J gene lost 9 bases, with 9 bases spanning the gap. The CDR3 sequence: CASSHPNTEQFF. The CDR3 nucleotides read TGCGCCAGCAGCCACCCTAACACTGAGCAGTTCTTC.

This clonotype was counted ten times or more. This chain connects TRBV7-3 to TRBJ2-7; D gene unclear. Trimming took off 1 base at V and 2 bases at J, with 9 bases between the two ends. CDR3 length: 14 residues. The V gene's germline CDR1 is SGHTA and CDR2 FQGTGA. CDR3 bases: TGTGCCAGCAGCTTAAACCCAGGTCCCTACGAGCAGTACTTC. Encoded protein: CASSLNPGPYEQYF.

This clonotype was seen at least ten times. This chain joins TRBV12-3 or TRBV12-4 and TRBJ1-1; tentatively, D is TRBD1 (5 bases). This CDR3 has 14 amino acids. V lost 3 bases and J 5 bases, leaving 13 bases between the germline ends. CDR3 in DNA: TGTGCCAGCAGTTTGGAGGGTTGGGGGACTGAAGCTTTCTTT. Residues: CASSLEGWGTEAFF.

The table lists this clonotype with many counts. This rearrangement joins TRBV29-1 to TRBJ2-5; 7 bases are shared with TRBD2. From germline, CDR1 is SQVTM and CDR2 ANQGSEA. V was clipped by 7 bases and J by 0 bases; unmatched bases: 5. CDR3 size: 13 residues. The CDR3 reads CSAVAGDQETQYF. In nucleotides, the CDR3 is TGCAGCGCTGTTGCGGGGGACCAAGAGACCCAGTACTTC.